One sample yielded the 32 T cell receptor beta chains listed below, sequenced in a study of T cells after yellow fever vaccination. MiXCR, run by TCRdb on the 5' RACE reads, gives a single entry per CDR3 protein. The repertoire holds approximately 150,000 distinct CDR3 sequences, roughly 9% seen once, with 35% to 40% in the top ten. The sample was CD8+ T cells sorted from PBMCs, taken 45 days after the yellow fever booster vaccination. The receptors stem from a man aged 18 to 30 who received the YFV17D yellow fever vaccine.

This clonotype has a handful of counts. The rearrangement links TRBV20-1 to TRBJ2-1; D not certain. V lost 5 bases to trimming and J lost 0 bases, with 11 bases between them. The length of the CDR3 is 14 residues. In germline, CDR1 is DFQATT, CDR2 SNEGSKA (reference sequence). The CDR3 loop reads CSAALMSSYNEQFF. The CDR3 bases are TGCAGTGCTGCCCTTATGAGCTCCTACAATGAGCAGTTCTTC.

This chain uses TRBV7-6 with TRBJ2-1; weak D call: TRBD2 (6 bases). V lost 4 bases, J lost 7 bases, and 14 bases lay in between. The germline CDR1 and CDR2 sequences are SGHVS and FNYEAQ. This CDR3 spans 14 amino acids. The CDR3 nucleotides read TGTGCCAGCAGCTCCGGCTGGCTAGCGAATGAGCAGTTCTTC. It codes for CASSSGWLANEQFF.

The CDR3 sequence is CASSLILAESSTDTQYF. The CDR3 DNA sequence: TGTGCCAGCAGCTTAATCCTAGCGGAATCTAGCACAGATACGCAGTATTTT. The chain is built from TRBV7-9 and TRBJ2-3, with 7 positions matching TRBD2. This CDR3 comprises 17 residues. Germline V gene data show CDR1 as SEHNR and CDR2 as FQNEAQ (reference sequence). The trim removed 2 bases at V and 0 bases at J, leaving 8 bases unmatched. The full variable domain, its missing parts supplied by reference TRBV7-9 and TRBJ2-3, is DTGVSQNPRHKITKRGQNVTFRCDPISEHNRLYWYRQTLGQGPEFLTYFQNEAQLEKSRLLSDRFSAERPKGSFSTLEIQRTEQGDSAMYLCASSLILAESSTDTQYFGPGTRLTVL.

V and J are TRBV9 and TRBJ2-5; 9 bases fit TRBD2. Germline loops: CDR1 SGDLS, CDR2 YYNGEE. The V segment lost 6 bases and the J segment 1 base; nucleotides outside the gene matches: 7. This CDR3 has 15 amino acids. CDR3: CASTPLAGSQETQYF. The DNA for the CDR3 is TGTGCCAGCACTCCCCTAGCGGGGAGCCAAGAGACCCAGTACTTC.

This clonotype was seen a handful of times. The chain couples TRBV2 to TRBJ1-2; D is undetermined. The CDR3 contains 12 residues. Germline loops: CDR1 SNHLY, CDR2 FYNNEI. Trimming stripped 4 bases from V and 2 bases from J, with 5 bases between. CDR3 nucleotide sequence: TGTGCCAGCAGTGTTGACAACTATGGCTACACCTTC. Its protein is CASSVDNYGYTF.

This clonotype showed up just a few times. The chain uses TRBV27 and TRBJ2-2; 8 nucleotides align to TRBD1. This CDR3 is 15 amino acids long. Trimming took 2 bases from V and 4 from J; bases not matched to a gene: 3. In germline, CDR1 is MNHEY, CDR2 SMNVEV (reference sequence). The CDR3 DNA reads as TGTGCCAGCAGTTTAAACAGGGGGATCACCGGGGAGCTGTTTTTT. Translation: CASSLNRGITGELFF.

The chain combines TRBV29-1 with TRBJ1-2; TRBD1 matches at 9 bases. In germline, CDR1 is SQVTM, CDR2 ANQGSEA. CDR3 length equals 14 residues. Trimming at V came to 4 bases and at J to 5 bases, leaving 8 bases not matched to a gene. The CDR3 nucleotides read TGCAGCGTTGTGGAGACAGGGGGGCAATATGGCTACACCTTC. This gives the protein CSVVETGGQYGYTF.

This clonotype was observed a few times. This chain uses TRBV7-9 with TRBJ1-2; D remains unclear. The V end was cut by 6 bases, the J end by 8 bases, with 28 bases between. Looked up from germline, CDR1 is SEHNR and CDR2 is FQNEAQ (reference sequence). The CDR3 covers 17 residues. The CDR3 DNA reads TGTGCCAGCAGGTCTACATCCTCCGCGTGGGCTGCTGAGGGCTACACCTTC. This codes for CASRSTSSAWAAEGYTF.

The sample holds a few counts of this clonotype. The chain couples TRBV19 to TRBJ1-6; TRBD1 matches at 9 bases. With V trimmed by 4 bases and J by 10 bases, 8 bases remained unmatched. Germline V gives CDR1 LNHDA, CDR2 SQIVND (reference sequence). The CDR3 extends over 15 amino acids. The CDR3 reads CASSKWGTGISPLHF. The CDR3 bases are TGTGCCAGTAGTAAATGGGGGACAGGGATATCACCCCTCCACTTT.

V and J are TRBV29-1 and TRBJ1-2; TRBD1 matches 8 bases. With 4 bases clipped from V and 0 bases from J, the junction kept 1 base outside the gene matches. This CDR3 is 13 amino acids long. Germline V gives CDR1 SQVTM, CDR2 ANQGSEA. Here the CDR3 reads CSVGDRPNYGYTF. CDR3 nucleotides: TGCAGCGTTGGGGACAGGCCTAACTATGGCTACACCTTC.

The chain is built from TRBV12-3 or TRBV12-4 and TRBJ1-6, with TRBD1 as a possible D gene (5 bases). The V gene lost 1 base and the J gene lost 10 bases, with 11 bases spanning the gap. The length of the CDR3 is 14 residues. The CDR3 spells CASSLGGDQSPLHF. CDR3 bases: TGTGCCAGCAGTTTAGGGGGGGATCAGTCACCCCTCCACTTT.

There are a few counts of this clonotype. The chain carries TRBV4-1 and TRBJ2-5, with TRBD2 matching 16 bases. Germline loops: CDR1 MGHRA, CDR2 YSYEKL. The CDR3 length is 19 residues. The V and J ends lost 0 bases and 5 bases, in that order; junction bases with no gene match: 9. DNA of the CDR3: TGCGCCAGCAGCCAAGATCGGGGCGGGACTAGCGGGGGGGTTGAGACCCAGTACTTC. The encoded protein is CASSQDRGGTSGGVETQYF.

The chain joins TRBV6-2 or TRBV6-3 to TRBJ1-5; the D is unclear. This CDR3 comprises 16 residues. V dropped 4 bases and J dropped 3 bases, with 16 bases sitting between them. Per the germline V gene, CDR1 is MNHEY and CDR2 is SVGEGT. The CDR3: CASSWGTAGPNQPQHF. CDR3 coding DNA: TGTGCCAGCAGTTGGGGTACGGCAGGTCCCAATCAGCCCCAGCATTTT.

V gene TRBV4-2 combines with J gene TRBJ2-7, with TRBD1 matching over 7 bases. This CDR3 has 15 amino acids. V trimming: 1 base; J trimming: 6 bases; junction bases outside the gene matches: 9. Looked up from germline, CDR1 is LGHNA and CDR2 is YNFKEQ. The CDR3 DNA reads as TGTGCCAGCAGCCAAGTTACAGGGGCGGTCGTCGAGCAGTACTTC. This encodes CASSQVTGAVVEQYF.

This clonotype was counted between two and nine times. The J gene is TRBJ1-1, the V gene TRBV4-1; D is unclear. V lost 4 bases and J 1 base, leaving 13 bases between the germline ends. The germline V gene has CDR1 MGHRA and CDR2 YSYEKL. This CDR3 has 15 residues. CDR3 in amino acids: CASSLKDTSNTEAFF. DNA of the CDR3: TGCGCCAGCAGCCTCAAAGATACATCGAACACTGAAGCTTTCTTT.

This clonotype was recorded a few times. The V and J genes are TRBV15 and TRBJ2-3; 7 positions agree with TRBD2. CDR1 and CDR2 (germline): LNHNV, YYDKDF (reference sequence). V was pared by 5 bases and J by 0 bases, with 8 bases of the junction left unmatched. The CDR3 runs 16 residues. CDR3 nucleotide sequence: TGTGCCACCAGCCCACACCTAGCGGCTAGCACAGATACGCAGTATTTT. This translates into CATSPHLAASTDTQYF.

This clonotype was counted between two and nine times. This chain links TRBV7-8 with TRBJ2-5, with 8 bases matching TRBD2. In germline, CDR1 is SGHVS, CDR2 FQNEAQ. The CDR3 is 17 amino acids. The V gene end was trimmed by 0 bases and the J gene end by 1 base; junction bases not matched to a gene: 7. The CDR3 coding sequence is TGTGCCAGCAGCTTAGCATTTAGCGGGGAATTCCAAGAGACCCAGTACTTC. It encodes CASSLAFSGEFQETQYF.

The chain uses TRBV28 and TRBJ2-5; TRBD2 agrees at 9 bases. CDR1 MDHEN and CDR2 SYDVKM come from the germline V gene. The CDR3 spans 13 residues. V lost 6 bases, J lost 1 base, and 0 bases stayed unmatched. The CDR3 nucleotides read TGTGCCAGCAGGCGGGGGGGCCAAGAGACCCAGTACTTC. Translation gives CASRRGGQETQYF.

The rearrangement links TRBV9 to TRBJ2-1, with 8 nucleotides matching TRBD2. Germline values: CDR1 SGDLS, CDR2 YYNGEE. Trimming removed 0 bases from V and 4 bases from J; junction bases left unmatched: 3. This CDR3 region has 15 residues. The CDR3 bases are TGTGCCAGCAGCGTAGGGACTAGCCTTTACAATGAGCAGTTCTTC. Translating gives CASSVGTSLYNEQFF.

As to this clonotype: A much larger clone is a single base away; this may be a read error. This chain links TRBV29-1 with TRBJ1-2; no firm D call. This CDR3 spans 9 amino acids. V was shortened by 8 bases and J by 8 bases, with 9 bases between the two germline ends. The germline CDR1 and CDR2 sequences are SQVTM and ANQGSEA. Written as DNA, the CDR3 is TGCAGCTCCCTGACCGGCTACACCTTC. Amino acid sequence: CSSLTGYTF.

The chain has TRBV5-3 and TRBJ2-3; 8 bases are a match to TRBD2. TRBV5-3 is filed as an ORF, its function uncertain. The CDR3 extends over 17 amino acids. With V trimmed by 5 bases and J by 4 bases, 15 bases remained unmatched. The CDR3 here is CARRKKGGSGNADTQYF. In nucleotides, the CDR3 is TGTGCCAGAAGGAAAAAAGGGGGTAGCGGGAACGCAGATACGCAGTATTTT.

The V and J genes are TRBV6-5 and TRBJ1-6; 8 nucleotides match TRBD1. The length of the CDR3 is 14 residues. Germline V CDR1 and CDR2: MNHEY, SVGAGI. The trim removed 6 bases at V and 10 bases at J, leaving 8 bases unmatched. The CDR3 here is CASSPNRGGSPLHF. The CDR3 DNA sequence: TGTGCCAGCAGCCCGAACAGGGGGGGGTCACCCCTCCACTTT.

The chain employs TRBV7-9 and TRBJ2-7; D remains ambiguous. The germline V and J ends were trimmed by 2 bases and 6 bases, with 8 bases remaining between them. CDR3 length: 12 amino acids. CDR1 is SEHNR, CDR2 FQNEAQ, per germline (reference sequence). The CDR3 here is CASSLFVAEQYF. In DNA, the CDR3 is TGTGCCAGCAGCTTATTTGTGGCCGAGCAGTACTTC.

The chain uses TRBV7-9 and TRBJ1-5; 11 bases are a match to TRBD1. This CDR3 is 16 amino acids long. Germline CDR1 and CDR2: SEHNR and FQNEAQ (reference sequence). J lost 4 bases, V lost 5 bases, and 7 bases had no gene match. The CDR3 DNA reads as TGTGCCAGCAGCCCACGGACAGGGGGCCCGAATCAGCCCCAGCATTTT. It specifies CASSPRTGGPNQPQHF.

This clonotype was counted between two and nine times. The DNA for the CDR3 is TGCAGTGCTAGAAGGGACAGACTGAACACCGGGGAGCTGTTTTTT. Amino acids: CSARRDRLNTGELFF. The genes are TRBV20-1 and TRBJ2-2; TRBD1 matches at 7 bases. V was clipped by 2 bases and J by 1 base; unmatched bases: 4. This CDR3 spans 15 amino acids. CDR1 is DFQATT and CDR2 is SNEGSKA in the germline V gene (reference sequence).

This clonotype turned up a few times. The chain employs TRBV9 and TRBJ2-3; TRBD2 agrees at 10 bases. Germline-derived CDR1 and CDR2 are SGDLS and YYNGEE. Losses at the gene ends were 4 bases for V and 3 bases for J; bases not matched to a gene: 5. The CDR3 covers 15 residues. The CDR3 sequence: CASSYSAGGTDTQYF. In nucleotides, the CDR3 is TGTGCCAGCAGCTACTCAGCGGGGGGGACAGATACGCAGTATTTT.

This clonotype was seen a handful of times. The genes are TRBV6-5 and TRBJ2-4, with D perhaps being TRBD1 or TRBD2 (5 bases each). V shed 0 bases and J shed 4 bases, with 10 bases lying between them. Germline CDR1 and CDR2: MNHEY and SVGAGI. This CDR3 has 15 residues. The CDR3 loop is CASSYSSREKNIQYF. CDR3 DNA sequence: TGTGCCAGCAGTTACTCGAGCAGGGAGAAAAACATTCAGTACTTC.

This clonotype was observed a handful of times. V gene TRBV4-3 combines with J gene TRBJ2-7; TRBD1 matches 8 bases. With V trimmed by 3 bases and J by 3 bases, 7 bases remained unmatched. The germline V gene encodes CDR1 LGHNA and CDR2 YSLEER. The CDR3 extends over 15 amino acids. CDR3 sequence (DNA): TGCGCCAGCAGCCAGTTTCACAGGGGGGTCTACGAGCAGTACTTC. Translating it yields CASSQFHRGVYEQYF.

This clonotype was observed many times. The chain uses TRBV6-5 and TRBJ2-2; D possibly corresponds to TRBD1 (6 bases). The CDR3 sequence is 16 residues long. The germline gives CDR1 MNHEY, CDR2 SVGAGI. The V end lost 1 base, the J end lost 3 bases, and 12 bases lay between the germline ends. The CDR3 DNA reads as TGTGCCAGCAGTTACTGGACAGCAGCCCACACCGGGGAGCTGTTTTTT. This encodes CASSYWTAAHTGELFF.

The genes are TRBV6-5 and TRBJ1-2, with 7 bases aligning to TRBD1. CDR3 length: 14 residues. The V segment lost 0 bases and the J segment 10 bases; nucleotides outside the gene matches: 8. The germline CDR1 and CDR2 sequences are MNHEY and SVGAGI. The CDR3 DNA is TGTGCCAGCAGTTACTCGGCAGGGGGGATGGACTACACCTTC. It is translated as CASSYSAGGMDYTF.

This clonotype was seen many times. This sequence joins TRBV29-1 and TRBJ2-7, with D possibly matching TRBD2 (7 bases). The CDR3 extends over 13 amino acids. Trimming took 7 bases from V and 0 from J, leaving 13 bases between them. Germline CDR1 and CDR2: SQVTM and ANQGSEA. This CDR3 is CSAQGGGSYEQYF. As DNA, the CDR3 is TGCAGCGCCCAAGGGGGGGGCTCCTACGAGCAGTACTTC.

This clonotype was detected ten times or more. The rearrangement links TRBV29-1 to TRBJ2-1, with no clear D. Germline assignment: CDR1 SQVTM and CDR2 ANQGSEA. Between the trimmed V and J ends, which lost 0 bases and 10 bases, there was a span of 16 bases. The CDR3 length is 14 residues. Here the CDR3 reads CSVEDRASLPEQFF. The CDR3 DNA reads as TGCAGCGTTGAAGATCGGGCTAGTCTCCCCGAGCAGTTCTTC.